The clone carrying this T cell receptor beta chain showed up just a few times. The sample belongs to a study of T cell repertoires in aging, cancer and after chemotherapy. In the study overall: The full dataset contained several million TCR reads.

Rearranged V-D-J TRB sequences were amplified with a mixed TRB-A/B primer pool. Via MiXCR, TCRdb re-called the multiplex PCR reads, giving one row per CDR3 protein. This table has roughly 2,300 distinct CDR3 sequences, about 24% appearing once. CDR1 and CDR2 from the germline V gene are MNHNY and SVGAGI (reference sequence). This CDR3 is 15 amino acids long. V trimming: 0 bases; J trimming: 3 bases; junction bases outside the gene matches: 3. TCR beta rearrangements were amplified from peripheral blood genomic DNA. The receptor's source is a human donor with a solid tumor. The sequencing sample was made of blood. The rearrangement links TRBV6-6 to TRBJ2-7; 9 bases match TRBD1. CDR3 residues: CASSYSGTGSYEQYF. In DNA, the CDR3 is TGTGCCAGCAGTTACTCGGGGACAGGGAGCTACGAGCAGTACTTC.